This T cell receptor beta chain emerged from a study of tumor and adjacent non-tumor tissue in lung cancer. Study information: Stage I to III disease affected 10 men and 5 women aged about 31 to 80.

Germline V gene lookup returns CDR1 MDHEN and CDR2 SYDVKM. The CDR3 has 14 amino acids. TCRbeta libraries were built with three rounds of nested PCR, modified from ARM-PCR. TCRdb re-derived calls from the multiplex PCR reads in MiXCR, one entry per CDR3 protein. The sample lists over 100,000 distinct CDR3 sequences, roughly 74% occurring once. Overall study results and limits: Shorter survival was associated with higher TCR diversity in tumors. Top 100 clones took a larger repertoire share in normal lung. Compared with tumor, normal lung showed significantly lower TCR diversity.

On this clonotype itself: What it binds is unknown. The junction shows a germline mismatch at one end, possibly a read error.

RNA was extracted from bulk tissue without any cell sorting. The rearrangement uses TRBV28 and TRBJ2-7; 7 positions agree with TRBD2. Specimen: lung tumor tissue. This sequence was found in a woman aged 60 to 75 with non-small cell lung cancer. The CDR3 sequence: CASSLASGTYEQYF. The CDR3 DNA is TGTGCCAGCAGTTTGGCTAGCGGCACCTACGAGCAATACTTC.